These 15 T cell receptor beta chains share one sample of origin, sequenced in a study of CDR3 diversity in severe acne. TCRdb used MiXCR to reprocess the PCR reads, holding one entry per CDR3 protein. The sample lists some 84,000 distinct CDR3 sequences; about 50% were seen once. Specimen: blood. Receptor source: a male donor in good health, serving as a control.

The rearrangement links TRBV25-1 to TRBJ2-3, with a possible D match to TRBD2 (7 bases). The V end was cut by 2 bases, the J end by 1 base, with 13 bases between. Germline-derived CDR1 and CDR2 are MGHDK and SYGVNS. This CDR3 region has 16 residues. The CDR3 loop reads CASSEGGGGGTDTQYF. The CDR3 bases are TGTGCCAGCAGTGAAGGAGGGGGAGGGGGCACAGATACGCAGTATTTT.

This clonotype was seen at least ten times. The CDR3 loop reads CASSRLIGTPSGNTIYF. The CDR3 DNA reads as TGTGCCAGCAGCCGACTCATCGGGACACCCTCTGGAAACACCATATATTTT. The V gene is TRBV12-3 or TRBV12-4, the J gene TRBJ1-3; D might be TRBD1 (6 bases). The CDR3 length is 17 residues. The V end was cut by 6 bases, the J end by 0 bases, with 18 bases between.

The rearrangement joins TRBV30 to TRBJ2-7; the D gene is possibly TRBD1 (6 bases). The V gene lost 3 bases and the J gene lost 5 bases, with 8 bases spanning the gap. Germline V gives CDR1 GTSNPN, CDR2 SVGIG (reference sequence). This CDR3 comprises 11 residues. CDR3 DNA sequence: TGTGCCTGGAGAGGGGGAAACGAGCAGTACTTC. It yields the protein CAWRGGNEQYF. Using reference TRBV30 and TRBJ2-7 for the parts outside the CDR3, the full variable domain is SQTIHQWPATLVQPVGSPLSLECTVEGTSNPNLYWYRQAAGRGLQLLFYSVGIGQISSEVPQNLSASRPQDRQFILSSKKLLLSDSGFYLCAWRGGNEQYFGPGTRLTVT.

The chain is built from TRBV20-1 and TRBJ1-4; D gene unclear. The CDR3 spans 15 residues. Germline CDR1 reads DFQATT; CDR2 reads SNEGSKA (reference sequence). The V end lost 0 bases, the J end lost 5 bases, and 13 bases lay between the germline ends. DNA for the CDR3: TGCAGTGCTAGAGATCATCGGCAGCCCAATGAAAAACTGTTTTTT. As protein: CSARDHRQPNEKLFF.

This clonotype was seen a few times. The rearrangement joins TRBV5-1 to TRBJ1-5; perhaps TRBD1 as D (5 bases). The CDR3 length is 13 residues. Germline V gene data show CDR1 as SGHRS and CDR2 as YFSETQ. With 4 bases removed from V and 7 bases from J, the gap between germline ends came to 12 bases. Here the CDR3 reads CASSPDWGQPQHF. The CDR3 DNA sequence: TGCGCCAGCAGCCCGGACTGGGGGCAGCCCCAGCATTTT.

This clonotype was recorded at least ten times. The chain is built from TRBV5-1 and TRBJ2-2; 9 bases agree with TRBD1. CDR1 is SGHRS, CDR2 YFSETQ, per germline. The V segment lost 0 bases and the J segment 5 bases; nucleotides outside the gene matches: 2. The CDR3 contains 15 residues. The CDR3 DNA reads TGCGCCAGCAGCTTGGTGACAGGGGGAACCGGGGAGCTGTTTTTT. Translation gives CASSLVTGGTGELFF.

The chain has TRBV5-1 and TRBJ1-1; perhaps TRBD1 as D (6 bases). The CDR3 covers 14 residues. Trimming took off 10 bases at V and 3 bases at J, with 19 bases between the two ends. Germline CDR1 and CDR2: SGHRS and YFSETQ. The CDR3 spells CAPTTGSGDTEAFF. Here the CDR3 DNA reads TGCGCCCCCACCACAGGGTCGGGGGACACTGAAGCTTTCTTT.

The CDR3: CASSSGQGGYEQYF. CDR3 coding DNA: TGCGCCAGCAGCTCGGGACAGGGGGGTTACGAGCAGTACTTC. The chain has TRBV5-1 and TRBJ2-7; 11 nucleotides align to TRBD1. The CDR3 runs to 14 residues. Germline assignment: CDR1 SGHRS and CDR2 YFSETQ. V gave up 3 bases and J gave up 4 bases; unmatched junction bases: 3.

In its sample, this clonotype was seen many times. The V gene is TRBV9, the J gene TRBJ2-1; D perhaps matches TRBD1 (5 bases). Germline lookup yields CDR1 SGDLS and CDR2 YYNGEE. The ends were cut back, 3 bases at V and 3 bases at J, with 13 bases in the middle. The CDR3 runs to 15 residues. The chain's CDR3 is CASSGGRAGYNEQFF. In DNA, the CDR3 is TGTGCCAGCAGCGGGGGCCGGGCAGGCTACAATGAGCAGTTCTTC. Combining the CDR3 with reference TRBV9 and TRBJ2-1 gives the whole variable domain DSGVTQTPKHLITATGQRVTLRCSPRSGDLSVYWYQQSLDQGLQFLIQYYNGEERAKGNILERFSAQQFPDLHSELNLSSLELGDSALYFCASSGGRAGYNEQFFGPGTRLTVL.

The chain has TRBV12-3 or TRBV12-4 and TRBJ2-7, with no clear D. Trimming took off 5 bases at V and 6 bases at J, with 11 bases between the two ends. The CDR3 sequence is 12 residues long. CDR3 DNA sequence: TGTGCCAGCAGTCCCGCCTACCTCGAGCAGTACTTC. Protein: CASSPAYLEQYF.

The chain carries TRBV7-9 and TRBJ1-6; TRBD1 matches at 9 bases. The CDR3 runs to 18 residues. The V and J ends lost 6 bases and 8 bases, in that order; junction bases with no gene match: 17. Germline V gene data show CDR1 as SEHNR and CDR2 as FQNEAQ (reference sequence). The DNA for the CDR3 is TGTGCCAGCAGTCCTCGCACCGGGACAGGGCGGGTAGATTCACCCCTCCACTTT. This gives the protein CASSPRTGTGRVDSPLHF.

The rearrangement uses TRBV11-1 and TRBJ2-1; tentatively, D is TRBD2 (5 bases). The CDR3 runs 14 residues. CDR1 is SGHAT and CDR2 is FQDESV in the germline V gene (reference sequence). The ends were cut back, 4 bases at V and 9 bases at J, with 16 bases in the middle. The CDR3 DNA reads TGTGCCAGCAGCTATTCGACGGGGAACACTGAGCAGTTCTTC. Its translation: CASSYSTGNTEQFF.

This clonotype appeared a single time. This rearrangement joins TRBV7-6 to TRBJ2-2, with 7 bases aligning to TRBD1. The CDR3 runs 16 residues. Germline values: CDR1 SGHVS, CDR2 FNYEAQ. Germline trimming cut 8 bases from V and 1 base from J; bases unmatched to any gene: 10. CDR3 sequence reads: CASLRKRQGNTGELFF. Written as DNA, the CDR3 is TGTGCCAGCCTTAGGAAGAGACAGGGGAACACCGGGGAGCTGTTTTTT.

The CDR3 region has the DNA TGTGCCAGCAGTCCCGGGACACACCGAGGCTATGGCTACACCTTC. Translation gives CASSPGTHRGYGYTF. The chain employs TRBV28 and TRBJ1-2, with a possible D match to TRBD1 (6 bases). Trimming took 5 bases from V and 4 from J, leaving 17 bases between them. CDR3 size: 15 residues. Germline loops: CDR1 MDHEN, CDR2 SYDVKM.

A few counts support this clonotype. V and J are TRBV4-1 and TRBJ2-6; no definite D call. CDR1 MGHRA and CDR2 YSYEKL come from the germline V gene. The CDR3 covers 15 residues. The V end was cut by 2 bases, the J end by 4 bases, with 9 bases between. Here the CDR3 DNA reads TGCGCCAGCAGCCAACCACCTAAAGGGGCCAACGTCCTGACTTTC. It codes for CASSQPPKGANVLTF.